A selection of T cell receptor beta chains follows, all from one sample in a study of tumor-infiltrating lymphocytes in primary liver carcinoma. TCRdb recomputed calls from the multiplex PCR reads with MiXCR, one row per CDR3 protein. Here the sample spans 75,000 or so distinct CDR3 sequences, over 60% being singletons. The sequencing sample was made of liver tumor tissue from sampling region 4. These receptors all stem from a man aged 40-49 years with primary liver carcinoma and hepatitis B virus infection. The CDR3 runs from the conserved cysteine through the conserved F or W. D genes are given only for firm matches. Expanded clones get a size class; other rows say once, few or many, or leave the size out.

.,.,TRBV5-4,TRBJ1-1,CASSAPTRGRGDAFF,TGTGCCAGCAGCGCCCCGACGCGGGGAAGGGGTGACGCTTTCTTT
.,TRBD2,TRBV11-2,TRBJ2-7,CTSSLPVELAGGGYEQYF,TGTACCAGCAGCTTACCCGTTGAACTAGCGGGAGGGGGGTACGAGCAGTACTTC
many,.,TRBV28,TRBJ2-1,CASSLTGLSYNEQFF,TGTGCCAGCAGTCTTACCGGGCTTAGTTACAATGAGCAGTTCTTC
.,.,TRBV11-2,TRBJ2-7,CASRLMGEQYF,TGCGCCAGCAGGCTCATGGGTGAACAGTACTTC
many,TRBD1,TRBV6-5,TRBJ1-1,CASSRDDRGAEAFF,TGTGCCAGCAGCCGGGATGACAGGGGGGCTGAAGCTTTCTTT
once,.,TRBV7-3,TRBJ1-1,CANSLVTESKAFF,TGTGCCAACAGCTTAGTCACCGAATCTAAAGCTTTCTTT
.,TRBD2,TRBV6-2/TRBV6-3,TRBJ2-3,CASNSRSGTTDTQYF,TGTGCCAGCAATTCCCGCAGCGGGACCACAGATACGCAGTATTTT
.,.,TRBV6-1,TRBJ2-7,CASSLDGSYEQNF,TGTGCCAGCAGTCTCGATGGATCCTACGAGCAGAACTTC
.,TRBD2,TRBV4-2,TRBJ2-4,CASSQELAGGQDIHYF,TGCGCCAGCAGCCAAGAATTAGCGGGAGGGCAGGACATTCACTACTTC
.,.,TRBV29-1,TRBJ2-1,CSVTTSGYSYNEQFF,TGCAGCGTCACGACTAGTGGGTACTCCTATAATGAGCAGTTCTTC
.,TRBD2,TRBV6-6,TRBJ2-2,CAISYGSGSNTGELFF,TGTGCCATCAGTTACGGGAGCGGGAGCAACACTGGGGAACTGTTTTTT
.,.,TRBV5-1,TRBJ2-7,CASILGEGRDGPYEQYF,TGCGCCAGCATCTTGGGAGAAGGACGGGACGGACCCTACGAGCAGTACTTC
once,TRBD1,TRBV28,TRBJ1-5,CASRGDRTSTDTQHF,TGTGCCAGCAGGGGGGACAGAACAAGCACAGATACGCAGCATTTT
.,TRBD1,TRBV18,TRBJ1-3,CASSPIGQGSSGNTIYF,TGTGCCAGCTCACCAATTGGACAGGGAAGCTCTGGAAACACCATATATTTT
.,.,TRBV28,TRBJ2-4,CASSSLRNVGWVSIQYF,TGTGCCAGCAGTTCACTGAGAAACGTAGGTTGGGTTAGCATTCAGTACTTC
many,.,TRBV10-1,TRBJ2-5,CASSDGQTETQYF,TGCGCCAGCAGTGATGGACAGACGGAGACCCAGTACTTC
.,TRBD1,TRBV9,TRBJ2-2,CASSIGTGGDTGELFF,TGTGCCAGCAGCATCGGGACAGGGGGCGACACCGGGGAGCTGTTTTTT